One and the same sample provided the 26 T cell receptor beta chains below, sequenced in a study of T cells after yellow fever vaccination. TCRdb analysed the 5' RACE reads with MiXCR anew, one entry per CDR3 protein. The top ten hold around 16% of the sample, which has about 580,000 distinct CDR3 sequences, around a sixth seen once. The sample was PBMCs, taken 5 to 6 days after the first yellow fever vaccination. Every receptor here comes from a man in his late teens or twenties who received the YFV17D yellow fever vaccine.

This clonotype was seen more than once but under ten times. The chain combines TRBV7-9 with TRBJ2-3, with D perhaps matching TRBD2 (5 bases). V shed 2 bases and J shed 4 bases, with 13 bases lying between them. The CDR3 consists of 15 residues. From germline, CDR1 is SEHNR and CDR2 FQNEAQ (reference sequence). The CDR3 here is CASSLLLAGSDTQYF. CDR3 nucleotides: TGTGCCAGCAGCTTACTCCTGGCGGGTTCAGATACGCAGTATTTT.

CDR3 region: CASSFQAGYEQYV. The DNA for the CDR3 is TGTGCCAGCAGTTTTCAGGCCGGCTACGAGCAGTACGTC. This chain joins TRBV28 and TRBJ2-7; D is unclear. Trimming removed 3 bases from V and 3 bases from J, with 9 bases in between. The CDR3 spans 13 residues. Looked up from germline, CDR1 is MDHEN and CDR2 is SYDVKM.

As DNA, the CDR3 is TGTGCCAGCAGCCAAAGGGGGACAGGCCTCTCTGGGGCCAACGTCCTGACTTTC. Encoded protein: CASSQRGTGLSGANVLTF. The genes are TRBV3-1 and TRBJ2-6; 8 positions agree with TRBD1. CDR1 is LGHDT, CDR2 YNNKEL, per germline (reference sequence). Trimming removed 2 bases from V and 0 bases from J; junction bases left unmatched: 6. The CDR3 has 18 amino acids.

This clonotype was detected only a few times. The rearrangement joins TRBV7-3 to TRBJ2-7; the D gene could be TRBD1 or TRBD2 (6 bases each). CDR1 SGHTA and CDR2 FQGTGA come from the germline V gene. The CDR3 totals 13 residues. V dropped 2 bases and J dropped 9 bases, with 14 bases sitting between them. This chain's CDR3 is CASSLSGGTRQYF. The CDR3, as DNA: TGTGCCAGCAGCTTATCCGGGGGCACCCGGCAGTACTTC.

At least ten counts were recorded for this clonotype. The chain links TRBV4-1 to TRBJ1-5; D is undetermined. Germline V gene sequence: CDR1 MGHRA, CDR2 YSYEKL. V was clipped by 0 bases and J by 4 bases, with 10 bases between them. This CDR3 contains 15 residues. CDR3 coding DNA: TGCGCCAGCAGCCAAGATCTGGGCAGAAATCAGCCCCAGCATTTT. It specifies CASSQDLGRNQPQHF.

This clonotype was recorded a few times. The V call is TRBV29-1, the J call TRBJ1-1, with a possible D match to TRBD1 (5 bases). V was shortened by 6 bases and J by 3 bases, with 14 bases between the two germline ends. CDR1 and CDR2 from the germline V gene are SQVTM and ANQGSEA. This CDR3 contains 13 residues. The CDR3 coding sequence is TGCAGCGTGCGTTGGGGGTCGTACACTGAAGCTTTCTTT. It translates to CSVRWGSYTEAFF. Full variable domain (outside the CDR3, taken from reference TRBV29-1 and TRBJ1-1): SAVISQKPSRDICQRGTSLTIQCQVDSQVTMMFWYRQQPGQSLTLIATANQGSEATYESGFVIDKFPISRPNLTFSTLTVSNMSPEDSSIYLCSVRWGSYTEAFFGQGTRLTVV.

This clonotype was counted only a few times. The J gene is TRBJ2-4, the V gene TRBV7-8; 8 bases match TRBD2. The CDR3 totals 17 residues. Unmatched junction bases numbered 15, after V lost 5 bases and J lost 6 bases. Germline values: CDR1 SGHVS, CDR2 FQNEAQ. The CDR3 bases are TGTGCCAGCAGCCCACTGACCCGGGGGGGCCCAGGAAACATTCAGTACTTC. As protein: CASSPLTRGGPGNIQYF. Using reference TRBV7-8 and TRBJ2-4 for the parts outside the CDR3, the full variable domain is GAGVSQSPRYKVAKRGQDVALRCDPISGHVSLFWYQQALGQGPEFLTYFQNEAQLDKSGLPSDRFFAERPEGSVSTLKIQRTQQEDSAVYLCASSPLTRGGPGNIQYFGAGTRLSVL.

The table lists this clonotype with a few counts. The gene calls are TRBV7-2 and TRBJ2-5; D is unresolved. The V end lost 5 bases, the J end lost 9 bases, and 13 bases lay between the germline ends. Germline-derived CDR1 and CDR2 are SGHTA and FQGNSA. The CDR3 length is 12 residues. CDR3 DNA sequence: TGTGCCAGCAGCCAGTCGGCCATGGCCCAGTACTTC. Amino acid sequence: CASSQSAMAQYF.

The sample holds one count of this clonotype. The chain joins TRBV18 to TRBJ2-7; tentative D call: TRBD1 (5 bases). CDR3 length: 13 amino acids. Trimming took off 8 bases at V and 4 bases at J, with 15 bases between the two ends. Germline-derived CDR1 and CDR2 are KGHSH and LQKENI. The CDR3 sequence is CASLREGGYEQYF. The CDR3, as DNA: TGTGCCAGCCTCAGGGAAGGTGGGTACGAGCAGTACTTC.

At least ten counts were recorded for this clonotype. The rearrangement joins TRBV7-2 to TRBJ2-2, with a possible D match to TRBD2 (7 bases). The CDR3 has 17 amino acids. CDR1 and CDR2 from the germline V gene are SGHTA and FQGNSA. Trimming stripped 0 bases from V and 4 bases from J, with 15 bases between. The CDR3 spells CASSLALGGPGTGELFF. CDR3 sequence (DNA): TGTGCCAGCAGCTTAGCGCTCGGGGGGCCGGGCACCGGGGAGCTGTTTTTT.

The chain couples TRBV3-1 to TRBJ2-7; 7 bases align to TRBD2. Germline CDR1 LGHDT, CDR2 YNNKEL (reference sequence). This CDR3 contains 15 residues. Trimming cost V 1 base and J 5 bases; bases outside gene matches: 8. This CDR3 reads CASSQGAGSPDEQYF. The CDR3 coding sequence is TGTGCCAGCAGCCAAGGAGCGGGGTCCCCCGACGAGCAGTACTTC.

The chain is built from TRBV10-3 and TRBJ2-7, with D perhaps TRBD2 (6 bases). V lost 8 bases to trimming and J lost 2 bases, with 10 bases between them. Germline V lookup: CDR1 ENHRY, CDR2 SYGVKD. The CDR3 has 12 amino acids. The CDR3 loop is CAIGGTPYEQYF. CDR3 nucleotide sequence: TGTGCCATCGGGGGGACCCCCTACGAGCAGTACTTC.

This sequence joins TRBV6-2 or TRBV6-3 and TRBJ2-5; perhaps TRBD1 as D (6 bases). The germline V gene encodes CDR1 MNHEY and CDR2 SVGEGT. The V and J ends lost 2 bases and 0 bases respectively, with 10 bases between them. This CDR3 comprises 15 residues. CDR3 in DNA: TGTGCCAGCAGTTACGGTGCAGGGGACCAAGAGACCCAGTACTTC. This encodes CASSYGAGDQETQYF.

This clonotype was counted only a few times. This chain joins TRBV7-2 and TRBJ1-6; D remains ambiguous. The germline V gene encodes CDR1 SGHTA and CDR2 FQGNSA. Trimming left V 0 bases short and J 3 bases short, with 9 bases between. The CDR3 is made up of 16 amino acids. The CDR3 DNA reads TGTGCCAGCAGCTTAGCGTGGGAGCGCTATAATTCACCCCTCCACTTT. Translation: CASSLAWERYNSPLHF.

This clonotype was observed a handful of times. V and J are TRBV3-1 and TRBJ1-2; the D gene is possibly TRBD1 (5 bases). V gave up 3 bases and J gave up 4 bases, with 9 bases separating them. The CDR3 is 13 amino acids. The germline CDR1 and CDR2 sequences are LGHDT and YNNKEL (reference sequence). The CDR3 sequence: CASSHRVLYGYTF. The CDR3 DNA is TGTGCCAGCAGCCACAGGGTCCTCTATGGCTACACCTTC.

This clonotype was found a few times. The chain uses TRBV7-9 and TRBJ2-4; D perhaps matches TRBD1 (5 bases). Trimming stripped 5 bases from V and 3 bases from J, with 17 bases between. The CDR3 totals 16 residues. Germline V gene data show CDR1 as SEHNR and CDR2 as FQNEAQ (reference sequence). CDR3 DNA sequence: TGTGCCAGCAGCCACGGACAAGGGCTCGACAAAAACATTCAGTACTTC. Amino acid sequence: CASSHGQGLDKNIQYF.

This clonotype turned up a few times. The CDR3 here is CSAGEPAYEQYF. CDR3 nucleotides: TGCAGTGCTGGGGAGCCCGCCTACGAGCAGTACTTC. This sequence joins TRBV20-1 and TRBJ2-7, with D perhaps TRBD2 (5 bases). The CDR3 sequence is 12 residues long. V was cut by 5 bases and J by 2 bases, with 10 bases left in between. CDR1 is DFQATT, CDR2 SNEGSKA, per germline (reference sequence).

V and J are TRBV4-1 and TRBJ1-2; 9 nucleotides align to TRBD1. J was trimmed by 7 bases and V by 5 bases; bases with no gene match: 14. This CDR3 has 16 residues. Looked up from germline, CDR1 is MGHRA and CDR2 is YSYEKL. The CDR3 nucleotides read TGCGCCAGCAGCGAAGGACAGGGGTCAGGTCTTGGTGGCTACACCTTC. This translates into CASSEGQGSGLGGYTF.

The rearrangement joins TRBV3-1 to TRBJ2-1; 7 bases are shared with TRBD2. The CDR3 runs 16 residues. Per the germline V gene, CDR1 is LGHDT and CDR2 is YNNKEL (reference sequence). J was trimmed by 8 bases and V by 4 bases; bases with no gene match: 14. The CDR3 loop reads CASSRIRLAPPHEQFF. The DNA of the CDR3 is TGTGCCAGCAGCCGAATTAGACTAGCCCCACCCCATGAGCAGTTCTTC.

This chain joins TRBV7-9 and TRBJ1-2; D possibly corresponds to TRBD1 (6 bases). V gave up 5 bases and J gave up 2 bases, with 15 bases separating them. Looked up from germline, CDR1 is SEHNR and CDR2 is FQNEAQ (reference sequence). CDR3 length: 15 residues. CDR3 in DNA: TGTGCCAGCAGCCGTACCGGGACAAAAAACTATGGCTACACCTTC. Its protein is CASSRTGTKNYGYTF.

This clonotype came up a few times. The chain couples TRBV5-4 to TRBJ2-3, with D perhaps matching TRBD1 (6 bases). V was shortened by 1 base and J by 6 bases, with 12 bases between the two germline ends. The V gene's germline CDR1 is SGHNT and CDR2 YYREEE (reference sequence). There are 14 residues in the CDR3. The chain's CDR3 is CASSLTGNKDTQYF. The DNA for the CDR3 is TGTGCCAGCAGCTTGACAGGGAATAAGGATACGCAGTATTTT.

This clonotype was counted only a few times. J is TRBJ2-3 and V is TRBV18; D gene uncertain. CDR1 KGHSH and CDR2 LQKENI come from the germline V gene. The germline V and J ends were trimmed by 2 bases and 1 base, with 13 bases remaining between them. The CDR3 is 16 amino acids. The CDR3 nucleotides read TGTGCCAGCTCACCAATTGCTCTTCGGGGCACAGATACGCAGTATTTT. This codes for CASSPIALRGTDTQYF. The full variable domain, rest sourced from reference TRBV18 and TRBJ2-3, is NAGVMQNPRHLVRRRGQEARLRCSPMKGHSHVYWYRQLPEEGLKFMVYLQKENIIDESGMPKERFSAEFPKEGPSILRIQQVVRGDSAAYFCASSPIALRGTDTQYFGPGTRLTVL.

This sequence joins TRBV7-2 and TRBJ2-5; 9 nucleotides align to TRBD1. Trimming at V came to 5 bases and at J to 5 bases, leaving 12 bases not matched to a gene. The CDR3 sequence is 16 residues long. Per germline, CDR1 SGHTA and CDR2 FQGNSA. The CDR3 DNA reads as TGTGCCAGCAGCGACTCAGCGGGACAGGGAGGCGAGACCCAGTACTTC. The encoded protein is CASSDSAGQGGETQYF.

V is TRBV20-1 and J is TRBJ1-3; 7 bases align to TRBD1. V was pared by 1 base and J by 0 bases, with 3 bases of the junction left unmatched. This CDR3 is built from 15 residues. The germline V gene encodes CDR1 DFQATT and CDR2 SNEGSKA (reference sequence). In DNA form, the CDR3 reads TGCAGTGCTAGAGCCCGGACAGGCTCTGGAAACACCATATATTTT. Its protein product is CSARARTGSGNTIYF.

The chain couples TRBV24-1 to TRBJ2-5, with D possibly TRBD1 on 5 matching bases. V gave up 0 bases and J gave up 1 base, with 8 bases separating them. Germline values: CDR1 KGHDR, CDR2 SFDVKD. The CDR3 loop spans 15 amino acids. Written as DNA, the CDR3 is TGTGCCACCAGTGATTTGCAGGGCAGCCAAGAGACCCAGTACTTC. This sequence encodes CATSDLQGSQETQYF.

This clonotype was counted at least ten times. The chain joins TRBV11-2 to TRBJ2-1; no reliable D call. V was clipped by 4 bases and J by 4 bases, with 14 bases between them. CDR1 and CDR2 (germline): SGHAT, FQNNGV. The CDR3 loop spans 15 amino acids. The CDR3 spells CASSSPMGRYNEQFF. The DNA for the CDR3 is TGTGCCAGCAGCTCCCCGATGGGCAGGTACAATGAGCAGTTCTTC.